This T cell receptor beta chain emerged from a study of identical twins. Study outcomes and limitations: There was an excess of low generation probability in the out-of-frame alpha sequences that twins shared. Partly confounded zero-insertion analyses could result from invariant MAIT and iNKT cells.

In TCRdb, the 5' RACE reads were re-called with MiXCR into one record per CDR3 protein. The table has some 240,000 distinct CDR3 sequences, 6.5% to 9.5% seen once. Trimming cost V 0 bases and J 4 bases, with 5 bases left between them. This CDR3 contains 12 residues. Germline CDR1 and CDR2: SGHKS and YYEKEE (reference sequence). This clonotype was counted at least ten times. The antigen is not known. All of the donors were Caucasians in good health. These data also featured in a second study, about yellow fever vaccine responses in identical twins.

The genes are TRBV5-5 and TRBJ2-7; D unresolved. This TCR was sampled from a young woman in good health. Material for sequencing was CD8+ T cells sorted from blood. CDR3 in DNA: TGTGCCAGCAGCTTGGAAGTGTACGAGCAGTACTTC. Residues: CASSLEVYEQYF.